The 23 T cell receptor beta chains in this list originate from one sample, sequenced in a study of blood T cells in healthy people across ages. Combining a sample-barcoded 5' primer with a J-beta primer mix, a second PCR ran for roughly 7 to 11 cycles. TCRdb analysed the 5' RACE reads with MiXCR anew, one entry per CDR3 protein. The sample includes 650,000 to 800,000 distinct CDR3 sequences, about 42% of them seen just once. Sequenced input: blood. The source of these receptors is a man in his 60s in good health.

This clonotype appeared a few times. This sequence joins TRBV5-5 and TRBJ1-1; D is uncertain. The CDR3 consists of 14 residues. Germline loops: CDR1 SGHKS, CDR2 YYEKEE (reference sequence). V was clipped by 3 bases and J by 5 bases, with 14 bases between them. The CDR3, as DNA: TGTGCCAGCAGCTCCCCCCACCTGAGGACTGAAGCTTTCTTT. This encodes CASSSPHLRTEAFF.

This chain uses TRBV24-1 with TRBJ2-3; 11 bases match TRBD2. The CDR3 covers 16 residues. V dropped 5 bases and J dropped 0; count of bases not matched to a gene: 3. The germline gives CDR1 KGHDR, CDR2 SFDVKD. CDR3: CATSVASGGSTDTQYF. CDR3 DNA sequence: TGTGCCACCAGTGTGGCTAGCGGGGGGAGCACAGATACGCAGTATTTT.

The chain recombines TRBV12-3 or TRBV12-4 with TRBJ2-6, with TRBD1 as a possible D gene (6 bases). The CDR3 is made up of 18 amino acids. Trimming left V 7 bases short and J 0 bases short, with 19 bases between. This CDR3 is CASKVDWVGGSGANVLTF. In nucleotides, the CDR3 is TGTGCCAGCAAGGTGGATTGGGTAGGGGGCTCTGGGGCCAACGTCCTGACTTTC.

The chain recombines TRBV11-2 with TRBJ1-1; D call uncertain. The CDR3 is 15 residues long. The germline V gene encodes CDR1 SGHAT and CDR2 FQNNGV. Trimming took 2 bases from V and 4 from J, leaving 14 bases between them. The CDR3, as DNA: TGTGCCAGCAGCTTAAGTGGGAGTGCGGGCACTGAAGCTTTCTTT. This translates into CASSLSGSAGTEAFF.

V usage is TRBV29-1 and J usage is TRBJ2-5; D is perhaps TRBD2 (5 bases). The V and J ends lost 7 bases and 11 bases respectively, with 26 bases between them. Germline-derived CDR1 and CDR2 are SQVTM and ANQGSEA. The CDR3 extends over 14 amino acids. CDR3 bases: TGCAGCGGATTAACTAGATCCCCGCACAATGAGCAGTACTTC. This sequence encodes CSGLTRSPHNEQYF.

V gene TRBV9 combines with J gene TRBJ2-5; TRBD1 might be the D (6 bases). V shed 0 bases and J shed 4 bases, with 7 bases lying between them. The CDR3 covers 13 residues. Germline lookup yields CDR1 SGDLS and CDR2 YYNGEE. The CDR3 sequence is CASSVATGETQYF. In DNA form, the CDR3 reads TGTGCCAGCAGCGTAGCGACAGGAGAGACCCAGTACTTC.

The rearrangement links TRBV12-3 or TRBV12-4 to TRBJ2-3, with 10 bases lining up with TRBD2. V trimming: 2 bases; J trimming: 7 bases; junction bases outside the gene matches: 6. CDR3 size: 15 residues. The CDR3 loop reads CASSLTSGARYTQYF. CDR3 sequence (DNA): TGTGCCAGCAGTTTAACTAGCGGGGCCCGGTATACGCAGTATTTT.

In this sample, this clonotype turned up a few times. This sequence joins TRBV7-9 and TRBJ1-1; D perhaps matches TRBD1 (6 bases). Trimming removed 3 bases at V and 3 bases at J, with 14 bases between. Germline V lookup: CDR1 SEHNR, CDR2 FQNEAQ (reference sequence). The CDR3 has 15 residues. CDR3 protein: CASSLMGAGDTEAFF. The CDR3 DNA is TGTGCCAGCAGCTTGATGGGGGCCGGGGACACTGAAGCTTTCTTT.

This clonotype appeared a few times. The chain has TRBV18 and TRBJ2-7; 7 bases are a match to TRBD1. The CDR3 spans 14 residues. V lost 4 bases to trimming and J lost 5 bases; unmatched junction nucleotides: 8. Germline values: CDR1 KGHSH, CDR2 LQKENI. CDR3 nucleotide sequence: TGTGCCAGCTCACTAACAACAGGGGAGCACGAGCAGTACTTC. It translates to CASSLTTGEHEQYF. Combining the CDR3 with reference TRBV18 and TRBJ2-7 gives the whole variable domain NAGVMQNPRHLVRRRGQEARLRCSPMKGHSHVYWYRQLPEEGLKFMVYLQKENIIDESGMPKERFSAEFPKEGPSILRIQQVVRGDSAAYFCASSLTTGEHEQYFGPGTRLTVT.

This clonotype was observed once. The chain is built from TRBV6-1 and TRBJ1-5; D not resolved. The CDR3 is 14 residues long. The germline gives CDR1 MNHNS, CDR2 SASEGT. The V gene lost 1 base and the J gene lost 6 bases, with 10 bases spanning the gap. The CDR3 sequence: CASSEGQLSQPQHF. DNA for the CDR3: TGTGCCAGCAGTGAAGGGCAGCTTAGTCAGCCCCAGCATTTT.

This clonotype was seen more than once but under ten times. The chain joins TRBV5-1 to TRBJ2-6; D remains unclear. The CDR3 consists of 20 residues. Between the trimmed V and J ends, which lost 1 base and 1 base, there was a span of 21 bases. Per the germline V gene, CDR1 is SGHRS and CDR2 is YFSETQ. The CDR3 region has the DNA TGCGCCAGCAGCTTGTTTGCCCAAGAACAACGCCTTTCTGGGGCCAACGTCCTGACTTTC. This gives the protein CASSLFAQEQRLSGANVLTF.

The chain is built from TRBV9 and TRBJ2-3; maybe TRBD1 (6 bases). The CDR3 contains 15 residues. V dropped 7 bases and J dropped 4 bases, with 19 bases sitting between them. Germline CDR1 SGDLS, CDR2 YYNGEE. The CDR3 here is CASGAYGTQADTQYF. CDR3 DNA sequence: TGTGCCAGCGGCGCCTATGGGACACAAGCAGATACGCAGTATTTT.

The chain is built from TRBV7-9 and TRBJ1-2; D not resolved. The length of the CDR3 is 13 residues. V was shortened by 5 bases and J by 5 bases, with 12 bases between the two germline ends. Germline CDR1 SEHNR, CDR2 FQNEAQ (reference sequence). The CDR3 loop is CASSPSGIYGYTF. Here the CDR3 DNA reads TGTGCCAGCAGCCCGAGCGGTATTTATGGCTACACCTTC.

Concerning this clonotype itself: Possible read error: a much larger clone is one base away. V usage is TRBV5-1 and J usage is TRBJ2-5; D ambiguous. The end of the DNA aligns better with TRBJ2-1, so the J call may be wrong. The germline gives CDR1 SGHRS, CDR2 YFSETQ. The CDR3 has 15 residues. In nucleotides, the CDR3 is TGCGCCAGCAGCTTGGAGAGGCACCACCAAGAGACCCAGTTCTTC. Its protein is CASSLERHHQETQFF.

The J gene is TRBJ1-4, the V gene TRBV29-1; D not certain. Germline lookup yields CDR1 SQVTM and CDR2 ANQGSEA. The CDR3 is 14 amino acids. Trimming shortened V by 7 bases and J by 3 bases, and 15 bases separated the two germline ends. The CDR3 nucleotides are TGCAGCGCCCGACCCGGGAGTGCTAATGAAAAACTGTTTTTT. Its translation is CSARPGSANEKLFF.

This clonotype was found a few times. V is TRBV20-1 and J is TRBJ1-2; D call uncertain. Germline lookup yields CDR1 DFQATT and CDR2 SNEGSKA (reference sequence). The V end was cut by 4 bases, the J end by 4 bases, with 13 bases between. This CDR3 comprises 13 residues. This chain's CDR3 is CSATFRGTYGYTF. The CDR3 DNA sequence: TGCAGTGCTACATTCCGGGGTACCTATGGCTACACCTTC.

This clonotype was observed a handful of times. The chain recombines TRBV7-2 with TRBJ2-3; TRBD2 aligns across 15 bases. This CDR3 contains 19 residues. CDR1 and CDR2 (germline): SGHTA, FQGNSA. V dropped 1 base and J dropped 0; count of bases not matched to a gene: 5. The DNA for the CDR3 is TGTGCCAGCAGCTTAGGGGGACTAGCGGGGGGCCGTAGCACAGATACGCAGTATTTT. It specifies CASSLGGLAGGRSTDTQYF.

A few counts support this clonotype. This chain connects TRBV9 to TRBJ2-7, with unresolved D. The CDR3 spans 14 residues. Germline loops: CDR1 SGDLS, CDR2 YYNGEE. The ends were cut back, 4 bases at V and 5 bases at J, with 16 bases in the middle. The CDR3 protein is CASSPISSLDEQYF. In DNA, the CDR3 is TGTGCCAGCAGCCCAATATCTTCATTGGACGAGCAGTACTTC.

The chain is built from TRBV6-5 and TRBJ1-6; the D is unclear. V was cut by 0 bases and J by 9 bases, with 9 bases left in between. This CDR3 spans 14 amino acids. Germline V gene data show CDR1 as MNHEY and CDR2 as SVGAGI. CDR3 coding DNA: TGTGCCAGCAGTTACTCTCGGTCGAGTTCACCCCTCCACTTT. Translated: CASSYSRSSSPLHF.

This sequence joins TRBV6-2 or TRBV6-3 and TRBJ1-5, with TRBD1 identical over 7 bases. The germline gives CDR1 MNHEY, CDR2 SVGEGT. V dropped 6 bases and J dropped 7; count of bases not matched to a gene: 12. The CDR3 runs 15 residues. The CDR3 reads CASRETGKSLQPQHF. In DNA, the CDR3 is TGTGCCAGCAGGGAGACAGGGAAAAGTTTACAGCCCCAGCATTTT.

This clonotype was seen only a few times. The chain uses TRBV7-7 and TRBJ1-2; perhaps TRBD1 as D (5 bases). CDR1 SSHAT and CDR2 FNYEAQ come from the germline V gene (reference sequence). The CDR3 length is 11 residues. The CDR3 region is CAREGDYGYTF. CDR3 nucleotides: TGTGCTCGTGAAGGGGACTATGGCTACACCTTC.

This chain joins TRBV21-1 and TRBJ2-1. TRBV21-1 is tagged as a pseudogene. The CDR3 runs to 15 residues. This CDR3 reads CASSTTGATYNEQFF. The CDR3 DNA reads TGTGCCAGCAGCACAACAGGGGCTACCTACAATGAGCAGTTCTTC.

The chain combines TRBV2 with TRBJ2-1; the D gene is possibly TRBD2 (7 bases). The V end was cut by 6 bases, the J end by 4 bases, with 16 bases between. CDR1 and CDR2 (germline): SNHLY, FYNNEI. This CDR3 is 15 amino acids long. The CDR3 DNA reads as TGTGCCAGCAGGAAGAGGGGGGGCCAATACAATGAGCAGTTCTTC. Its translation: CASRKRGGQYNEQFF.